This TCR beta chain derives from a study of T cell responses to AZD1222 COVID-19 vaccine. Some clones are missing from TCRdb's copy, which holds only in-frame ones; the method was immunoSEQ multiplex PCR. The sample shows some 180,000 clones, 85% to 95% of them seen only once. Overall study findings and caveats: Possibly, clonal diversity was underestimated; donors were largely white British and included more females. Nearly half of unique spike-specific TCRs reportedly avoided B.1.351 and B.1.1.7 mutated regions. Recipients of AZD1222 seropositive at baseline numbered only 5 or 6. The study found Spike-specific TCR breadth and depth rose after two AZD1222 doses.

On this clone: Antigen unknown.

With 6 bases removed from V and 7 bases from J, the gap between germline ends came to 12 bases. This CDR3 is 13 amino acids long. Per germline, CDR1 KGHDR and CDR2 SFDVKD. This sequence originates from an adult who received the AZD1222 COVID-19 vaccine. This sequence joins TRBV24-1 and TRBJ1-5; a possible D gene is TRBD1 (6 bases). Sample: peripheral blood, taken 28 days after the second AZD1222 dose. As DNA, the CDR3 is TGTGCCACCAGTTTACAGGGTGGCCAGCCCCAGCATTTT. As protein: CATSLQGGQPQHF.